This T cell receptor beta chain derives from a study of a mutant IDH1 vaccine in newly diagnosed glioma. As to time point: week 11, during vaccination. Every vaccination contained 300 ug of the mutant IDH1 20-mer peptide and was paired with topical imiquimod. Sequenced by immunoSEQ multiplex PCR; TCRdb stores in-frame clones only, minus some. The sample records about 66,000 clones, roughly four fifths being singletons. Study observations and caveats: Most patients, 90% to 95%, showed vaccine-induced immune responses.

This clone has only a few counts. The target antigen is unknown. CDR1 is LGHNA and CDR2 is YSLEER in the germline V gene. Trimming stripped 0 bases from V and 5 bases from J, with 10 bases between. This CDR3 contains 14 residues. The chain has TRBV4-3 and TRBJ1-1; D gene ambiguous. This sample comprised PBMCs, obtained from a glioma patient whose treatment included an IDH1 peptide vaccine. This receptor was obtained from a young man with glioma. The CDR3 nucleotides are TGCGCCAGCAGCCAAGAAATCAGGAGTACTGAAGCTTTCTTT. Its translation is CASSQEIRSTEAFF.